This T cell receptor beta chain was recovered during a study of cytomegalovirus exposure and HLA in healthy donors. Study as a whole: Genetic ancestry analysis placed approximately 80% of the 398 donors that were genotyped in the Caucasian-associated cluster.

Study observations and caveats: By HLA locus, TCR association rates varied in a later analysis, with DRB1 showing the most and HLA-C the fewest. Most TCR sequences were uncommon, yet certain public TCRs appeared in many donors.

Turning to this clone: As yet, its antigen is unknown.

Primers for the PCR totalled 60 Vbeta and 13 Jbeta. The assay was immunoSEQ multiplex PCR, and TCRdb's table has in-frame clones only and misses some. The sample has approximately 300,000 clones, about four fifths seen once; the top ten hold about 2%. Per the germline V gene, CDR1 is SNHLY and CDR2 is FYNNEI. The V and J ends lost 6 bases and 6 bases, in that order; junction bases with no gene match: 13. This CDR3 comprises 17 residues. The chain links TRBV2 to TRBJ2-3; TRBD2 aligns across 12 bases. The origin of this receptor is a woman between 40 and 50 years old in good health and CMV-seropositive. The sequencing input was PBMCs. CDR3 sequence: CASRAFQTSGSRDTQYF. CDR3 in DNA: TGTGCCAGCAGGGCCTTCCAGACTAGCGGGAGCCGGGATACGCAGTATTTT.